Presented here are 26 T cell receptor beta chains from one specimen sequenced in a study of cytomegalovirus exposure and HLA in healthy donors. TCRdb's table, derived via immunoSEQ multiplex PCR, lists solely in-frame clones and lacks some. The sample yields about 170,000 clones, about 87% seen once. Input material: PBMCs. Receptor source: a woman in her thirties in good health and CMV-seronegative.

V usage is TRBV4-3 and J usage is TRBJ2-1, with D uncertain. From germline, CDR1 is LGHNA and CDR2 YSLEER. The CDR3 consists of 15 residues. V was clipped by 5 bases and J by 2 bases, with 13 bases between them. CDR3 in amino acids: CASSFGERTYNEQFF. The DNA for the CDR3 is TGCGCCAGCAGCTTCGGAGAAAGGACCTACAATGAGCAGTTCTTC.

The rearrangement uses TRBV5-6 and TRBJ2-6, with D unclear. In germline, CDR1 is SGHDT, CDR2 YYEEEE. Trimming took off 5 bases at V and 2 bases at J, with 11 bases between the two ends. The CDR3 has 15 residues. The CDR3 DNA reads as TGTGCCAGCAGTTTTAGACATACTGGGGCCAACGTCCTGACTTTC. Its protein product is CASSFRHTGANVLTF.

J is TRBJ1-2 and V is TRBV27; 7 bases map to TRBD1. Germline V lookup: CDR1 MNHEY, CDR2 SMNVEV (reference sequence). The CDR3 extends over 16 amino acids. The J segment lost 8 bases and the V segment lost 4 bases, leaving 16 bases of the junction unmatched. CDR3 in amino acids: CASSSSVAQGLVGYTF. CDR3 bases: TGTGCCAGCAGTTCTTCCGTAGCACAGGGGCTGGTAGGCTACACCTTC.

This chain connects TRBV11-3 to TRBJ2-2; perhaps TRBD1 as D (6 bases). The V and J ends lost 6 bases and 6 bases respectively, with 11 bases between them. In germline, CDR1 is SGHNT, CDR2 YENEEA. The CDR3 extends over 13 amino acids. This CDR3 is CASSKQGSGELFF. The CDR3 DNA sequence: TGTGCCAGCAGTAAACAGGGCTCCGGGGAGCTGTTTTTT.

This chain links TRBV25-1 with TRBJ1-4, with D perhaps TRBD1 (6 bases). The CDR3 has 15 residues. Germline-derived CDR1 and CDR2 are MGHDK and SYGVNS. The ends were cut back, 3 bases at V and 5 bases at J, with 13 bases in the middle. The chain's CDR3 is CASSDPSRGNEKLFF. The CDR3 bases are TGTGCCAGCAGTGACCCCTCCAGGGGCAATGAAAAACTGTTTTTT.

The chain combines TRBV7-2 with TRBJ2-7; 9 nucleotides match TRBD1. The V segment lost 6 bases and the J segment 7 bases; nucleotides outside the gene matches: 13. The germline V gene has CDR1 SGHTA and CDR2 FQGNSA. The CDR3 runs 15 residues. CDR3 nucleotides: TGTGCCAGCAGTTTCCGGACAGGGGATATTGGGGAGCAGTACTTC. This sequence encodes CASSFRTGDIGEQYF.

CDR3 DNA sequence: TGTGCCAGCAGCTTAGGGGTGGACTACTCTGGGGCCAACGTCCTGACTTTC. The encoded protein is CASSLGVDYSGANVLTF. The rearrangement joins TRBV13 to TRBJ2-6, with D perhaps TRBD2 (6 bases). V gave up 0 bases and J gave up 0 bases, with 9 bases separating them. The CDR3 extends over 17 amino acids. CDR1 is PRHDT, CDR2 FYEKMQ, per germline (reference sequence). The full variable domain, in which reference TRBV13 and TRBJ2-6 provide the parts outside the CDR3, is AAGVIQSPRHLIKEKRETATLKCYPIPRHDTVYWYQQGPGQDPQFLISFYEKMQSDKGSIPDRFSAQQFSDYHSELNMSSLELGDSALYFCASSLGVDYSGANVLTFGAGSRLTVL.

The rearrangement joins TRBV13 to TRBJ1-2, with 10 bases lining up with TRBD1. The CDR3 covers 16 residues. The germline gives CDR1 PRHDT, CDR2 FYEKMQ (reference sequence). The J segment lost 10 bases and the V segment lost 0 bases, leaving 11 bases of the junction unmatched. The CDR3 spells CASSLGRGQGFVYYTF. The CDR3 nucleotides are TGTGCCAGCAGCTTAGGCCGGGGACAGGGGTTCGTATACTACACCTTC.

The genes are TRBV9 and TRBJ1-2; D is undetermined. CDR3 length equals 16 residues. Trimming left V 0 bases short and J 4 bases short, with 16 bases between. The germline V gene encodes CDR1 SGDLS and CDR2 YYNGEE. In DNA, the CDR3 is TGTGCCAGCAGCGTAGGGTTCCCGCGAGTCATCTATGGCTACACCTTC. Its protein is CASSVGFPRVIYGYTF.

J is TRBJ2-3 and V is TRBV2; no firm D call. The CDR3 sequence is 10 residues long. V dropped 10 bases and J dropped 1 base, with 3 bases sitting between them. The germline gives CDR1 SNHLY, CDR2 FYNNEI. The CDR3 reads CATGTDTQYF. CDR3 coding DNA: TGTGCCACTGGCACAGATACGCAGTATTTT.

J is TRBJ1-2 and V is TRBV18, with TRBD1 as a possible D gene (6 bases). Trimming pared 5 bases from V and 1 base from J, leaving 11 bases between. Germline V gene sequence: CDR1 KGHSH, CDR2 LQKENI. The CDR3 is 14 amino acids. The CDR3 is CASSGQLSNYGYTF. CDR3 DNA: TGTGCCAGCTCAGGACAGCTTAGTAACTATGGCTACACCTTC.

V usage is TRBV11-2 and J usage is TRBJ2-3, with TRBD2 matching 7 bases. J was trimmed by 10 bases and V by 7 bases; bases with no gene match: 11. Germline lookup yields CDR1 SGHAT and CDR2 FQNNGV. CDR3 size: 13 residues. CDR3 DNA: TGTGCCAGCACCATCGGGCGGGGGAGCGCGCAGTATTTT. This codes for CASTIGRGSAQYF.

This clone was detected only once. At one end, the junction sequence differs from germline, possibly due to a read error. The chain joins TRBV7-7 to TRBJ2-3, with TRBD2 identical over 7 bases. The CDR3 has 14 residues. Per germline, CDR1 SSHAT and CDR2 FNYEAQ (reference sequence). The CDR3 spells CASSRRAGADTQYF. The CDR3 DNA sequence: TGTGCTAGCAGTAGGAGGGCGGGGGCAGATACGCAGTATTTT.

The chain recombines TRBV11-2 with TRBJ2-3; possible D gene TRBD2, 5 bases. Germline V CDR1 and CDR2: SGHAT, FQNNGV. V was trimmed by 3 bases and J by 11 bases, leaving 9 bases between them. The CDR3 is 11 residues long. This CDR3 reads CASSFFGMQYF. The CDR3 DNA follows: TGTGCCAGCAGCTTTTTCGGGATGCAGTATTTT.

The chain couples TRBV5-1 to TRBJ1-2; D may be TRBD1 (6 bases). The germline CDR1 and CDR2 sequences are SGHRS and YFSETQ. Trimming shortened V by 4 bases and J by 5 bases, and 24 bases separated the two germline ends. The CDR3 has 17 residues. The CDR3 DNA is TGCGCCAGCAGCATAGACCTGACAGGAGAAAAGAGTTATGGCTACACCTTC. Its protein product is CASSIDLTGEKSYGYTF.

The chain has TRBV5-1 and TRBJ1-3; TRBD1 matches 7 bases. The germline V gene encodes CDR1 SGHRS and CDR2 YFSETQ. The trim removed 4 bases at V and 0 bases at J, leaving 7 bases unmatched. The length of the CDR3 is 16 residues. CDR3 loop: CASSVPTGNSGNTIYF. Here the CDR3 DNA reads TGCGCCAGCAGCGTACCGACAGGGAACTCTGGAAACACCATATATTTT.

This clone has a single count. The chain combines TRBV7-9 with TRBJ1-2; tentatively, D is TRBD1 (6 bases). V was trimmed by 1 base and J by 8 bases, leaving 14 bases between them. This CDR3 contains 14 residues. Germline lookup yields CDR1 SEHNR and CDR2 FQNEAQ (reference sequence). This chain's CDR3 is CASSLDLGQGGYTF. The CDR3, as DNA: TGTGCCAGCAGCTTAGATCTGGGACAAGGAGGCTACACCTTC.

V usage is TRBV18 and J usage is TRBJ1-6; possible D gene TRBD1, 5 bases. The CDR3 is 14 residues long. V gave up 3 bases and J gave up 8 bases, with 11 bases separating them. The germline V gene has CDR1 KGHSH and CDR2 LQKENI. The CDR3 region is CASSPGTQDSPLHF. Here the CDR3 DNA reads TGTGCCAGCTCACCCGGGACTCAGGATTCACCCCTCCACTTT.

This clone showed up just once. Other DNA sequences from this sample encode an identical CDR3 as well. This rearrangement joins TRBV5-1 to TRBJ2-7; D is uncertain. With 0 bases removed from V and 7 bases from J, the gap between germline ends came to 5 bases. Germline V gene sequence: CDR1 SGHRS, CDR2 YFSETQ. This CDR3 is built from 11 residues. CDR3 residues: CASSLAGEQYF. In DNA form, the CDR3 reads TGCGCCAGCAGCTTGGCGGGTGAGCAGTACTTC.

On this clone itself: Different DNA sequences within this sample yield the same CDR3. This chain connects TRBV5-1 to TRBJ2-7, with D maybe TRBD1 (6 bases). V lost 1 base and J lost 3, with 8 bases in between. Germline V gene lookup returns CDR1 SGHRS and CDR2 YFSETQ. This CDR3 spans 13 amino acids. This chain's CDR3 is CASSLRRGYEQYF. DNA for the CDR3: TGCGCCAGCAGCTTGCGCAGGGGCTACGAGCAGTACTTC.

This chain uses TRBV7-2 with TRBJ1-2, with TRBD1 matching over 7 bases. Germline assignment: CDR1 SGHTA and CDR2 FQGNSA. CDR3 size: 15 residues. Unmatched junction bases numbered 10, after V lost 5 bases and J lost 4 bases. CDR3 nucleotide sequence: TGTGCCAGCAGCGATCGACAGGGCATTATCTATGGCTACACCTTC. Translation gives CASSDRQGIIYGYTF.

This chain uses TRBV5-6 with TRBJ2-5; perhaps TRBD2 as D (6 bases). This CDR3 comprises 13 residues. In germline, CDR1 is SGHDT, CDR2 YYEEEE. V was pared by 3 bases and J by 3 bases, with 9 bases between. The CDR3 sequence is CASSWDFKETQYF. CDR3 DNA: TGTGCCAGCAGCTGGGACTTTAAAGAGACCCAGTACTTC.

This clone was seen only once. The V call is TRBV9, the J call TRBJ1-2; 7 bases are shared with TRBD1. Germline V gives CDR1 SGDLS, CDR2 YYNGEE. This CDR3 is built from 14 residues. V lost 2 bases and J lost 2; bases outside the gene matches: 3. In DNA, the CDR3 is TGTGCCAGCAGCGTCTTACAGGGGAACTATGGCTACACCTTC. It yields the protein CASSVLQGNYGYTF. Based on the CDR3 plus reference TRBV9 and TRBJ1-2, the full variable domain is DSGVTQTPKHLITATGQRVTLRCSPRSGDLSVYWYQQSLDQGLQFLIQYYNGEERAKGNILERFSAQQFPDLHSELNLSSLELGDSALYFCASSVLQGNYGYTFGSGTRLTVV.

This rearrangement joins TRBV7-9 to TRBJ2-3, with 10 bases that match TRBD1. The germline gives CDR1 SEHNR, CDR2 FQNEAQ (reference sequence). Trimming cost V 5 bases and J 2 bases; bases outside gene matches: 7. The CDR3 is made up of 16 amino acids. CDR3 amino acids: CASSLGDRGPTDTQYF. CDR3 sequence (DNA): TGTGCCAGCAGCCTAGGGGACAGGGGCCCCACAGATACGCAGTATTTT.

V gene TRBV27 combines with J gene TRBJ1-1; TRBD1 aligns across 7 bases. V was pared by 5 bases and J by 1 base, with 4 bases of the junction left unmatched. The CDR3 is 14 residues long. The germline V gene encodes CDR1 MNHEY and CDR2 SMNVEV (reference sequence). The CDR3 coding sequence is TGTGCCAGCAGTGTTAGGACAGGGAACACTGAAGCTTTCTTT. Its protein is CASSVRTGNTEAFF.

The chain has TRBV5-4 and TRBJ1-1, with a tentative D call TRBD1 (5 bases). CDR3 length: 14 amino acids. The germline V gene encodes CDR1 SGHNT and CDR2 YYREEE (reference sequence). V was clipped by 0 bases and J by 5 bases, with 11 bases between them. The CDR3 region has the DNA TGTGCCAGCAGCTTGGGAGGAGGGGTGACTGAAGCTTTCTTT. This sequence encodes CASSLGGGVTEAFF.